The 20 T cell receptor beta chains below were found in one sample sequenced in a study of human versus mouse CDR3 diversity and MHC coevolution. The method was immunoSEQ multiplex PCR; TCRdb's version includes in-frame clones alone and lacks a portion of them. The sample gives tens of thousands of clones, approximately 94% of which show up once; 15% to 20% is in the top ten. The material sequenced was naive CD4+ T cells from blood. The subset here: CD45RO-negative CD62L-positive naive CD4 T cells. The receptors stem from a person between 55 and 70 years old in good health.

The CDR3 here is CASSLRSTDEAFF. The DNA for the CDR3 is TGTGCCAGCAGCCTACGTAGTACAGATGAAGCTTTCTTT. The chain carries TRBV7-3 and TRBJ1-1; D gene unclear. V lost 5 bases to trimming and J lost 7 bases, with 14 bases between them. This CDR3 is 13 amino acids long. Germline CDR1 is SGHTA and CDR2 is FQGTGA.

Concerning this clone itself: This likely comes from a read error, as the CDR3 has no conserved phenylalanine or tryptophan at its end. The rearrangement links TRBV7-3 to TRBJ1-1; maybe TRBD1 (5 bases). Germline CDR1 and CDR2: SGHTA and FQGTGA. V lost 0 bases, J lost 10 bases, and 15 bases lay in between. There are 14 residues in the CDR3. The CDR3 coding sequence is TGTGCCAGCAGCTTAACGGCGGGGCCGGAGGTAGCTTTCCTT. Translated: CASSLTAGPEVAFL.

This chain connects TRBV2 to TRBJ2-2; 7 nucleotides match TRBD1. Germline trimming cut 7 bases from V and 1 base from J; bases unmatched to any gene: 3. Germline lookup yields CDR1 SNHLY and CDR2 FYNNEI. CDR3 length: 14 residues. In DNA, the CDR3 is TGTGCCAGCAAAAGGACAGGGAACACCGGGGAGCTGTTTTTT. Protein sequence: CASKRTGNTGELFF.

CDR3 nucleotide sequence: TGCGCCAGCAGTCAGGGGGCCGGCTATGATGGCTACACCTTC. Amino acid sequence: CASSQGAGYDGYTF. The gene calls are TRBV5-1 and TRBJ1-2, with 8 bases that match TRBD1. Per germline, CDR1 SGHRS and CDR2 YFSETQ. Trimming removed 5 bases from V and 6 bases from J; junction bases left unmatched: 9. CDR3 length: 14 amino acids.

The table lists this clone with a count of one. The chain employs TRBV19 and TRBJ2-7; 13 bases map to TRBD2. The better agreement between TRBJ2-5 and the DNA end casts doubt on the J call. CDR3 length: 23 amino acids. From germline, CDR1 is LNHDA and CDR2 SQIVND (reference sequence). The CDR3 here is CASSIPILFQTGGLAGYQETQYF. CDR3 nucleotide sequence: TGTGCCAGTAGTATACCCATACTCTTCCAGACAGGGGGACTAGCGGGGTACCAAGAGACCCAGTACTTC.

The gene calls are TRBV29-1 and TRBJ1-3, with a weak D call TRBD1 (5 bases). CDR1 is SQVTM, CDR2 ANQGSEA, per germline. Trimming pared 2 bases from V and 4 bases from J, leaving 12 bases between. The CDR3 has 14 residues. The CDR3 DNA follows: TGCAGCGTTGAACCCCAGGGATCCGGAAACACCATATATTTT. This sequence encodes CSVEPQGSGNTIYF.

This clone was seen a single time. The chain links TRBV5-1 to TRBJ1-4; maybe TRBD1 (5 bases). This CDR3 comprises 15 residues. Germline V gene lookup returns CDR1 SGHRS and CDR2 YFSETQ. Trimming left V 4 bases short and J 8 bases short, with 18 bases between. As DNA, the CDR3 is TGCGCCAGCAGCCTGATGGGACTAGGAGGGGAAAAACTGTTTTTT. Amino acid sequence: CASSLMGLGGEKLFF. The whole variable domain, remainder taken from reference TRBV5-1 and TRBJ1-4, is KAGVTQTPRYLIKTRGQQVTLSCSPISGHRSVSWYQQTPGQGLQFLFEYFSETQRNKGNFPGRFSGRQFSNSRSEMNVSTLELGDSALYLCASSLMGLGGEKLFFGSGTQLSVL.

The V call is TRBV7-8, the J call TRBJ2-2; 10 bases fit TRBD2. The CDR3 is made up of 16 amino acids. The V gene end was trimmed by 5 bases and the J gene end by 5 bases; junction bases not matched to a gene: 8. Germline values: CDR1 SGHVS, CDR2 FQNEAQ. DNA for the CDR3: TGTGCCAGCAGCCCACTAGCGGGATCGGGTACCGGGGAGCTGTTTTTT. Translation gives CASSPLAGSGTGELFF.

The chain uses TRBV6-5 and TRBJ2-7, with 8 bases identical to TRBD2. The CDR3 spans 15 residues. The J segment lost 4 bases and the V segment lost 6 bases, leaving 11 bases of the junction unmatched. Germline CDR1 and CDR2: MNHEY and SVGAGI. CDR3 nucleotides: TGTGCCAGCAGGCCCCGGGGGGGCGGGAGATACGAGCAGTACTTC. Protein product: CASRPRGGGRYEQYF.

The V gene is TRBV19, the J gene TRBJ1-2, with D possibly being TRBD1 (6 bases). Germline V CDR1 and CDR2: LNHDA, SQIVND (reference sequence). This CDR3 is 14 amino acids long. V lost 5 bases, J lost 0 bases, and 10 bases lay in between. This CDR3 is CASSPGTTNYGYTF. The CDR3 coding sequence is TGTGCCAGTAGTCCAGGGACAACTAACTATGGCTACACCTTC.

The chain links TRBV19 to TRBJ2-3; no clear D. V lost 5 bases and J lost 6, with 12 bases in between. The germline V gene has CDR1 LNHDA and CDR2 SQIVND (reference sequence). The CDR3 consists of 13 residues. The CDR3 DNA follows: TGTGCCAGTAGTCTCCGGCAGGCCGATACGCAGTATTTT. This gives the protein CASSLRQADTQYF.

CDR3 residues: CASRSGTVNTEAFF. The CDR3 bases are TGTGCCAGCAGATCCGGGACAGTGAACACTGAAGCTTTCTTT. The gene calls are TRBV7-8 and TRBJ1-1, with 7 bases identical to TRBD1. Germline CDR1 is SGHVS and CDR2 is FQNEAQ. The CDR3 is 14 residues long. V trimming: 6 bases; J trimming: 0 bases; junction bases outside the gene matches: 4.

This chain connects TRBV10-1 to TRBJ1-1; maybe TRBD1 (6 bases). Deletions cut 3 bases from V and 5 bases from J, with 16 bases between. The CDR3 is 15 amino acids. Germline values: CDR1 WNHNN, CDR2 SYGVQD (reference sequence). The CDR3 nucleotides are TGCGCCAGCAGTGAAACAGGGTTTCCTCAAACTGAAGCTTTCTTT. Amino acids: CASSETGFPQTEAFF.

This chain joins TRBV5-8 and TRBJ1-1, with D maybe TRBD1 (5 bases). The germline V and J ends were trimmed by 7 bases and 6 bases, with 19 bases remaining between them. Germline CDR1 reads SGHTS; CDR2 reads YDEGEE. The CDR3 is 14 residues long. The CDR3 protein is CASRGRRGRAEAFF. CDR3 DNA: TGTGCCAGCCGCGGGCGGAGGGGACGGGCTGAAGCTTTCTTT.

This clone was picked up a small number of times. This sample includes further DNA sequences coding for the same CDR3. The chain couples TRBV4-1 to TRBJ2-2; tentative D call: TRBD2 (6 bases). In germline, CDR1 is MGHRA, CDR2 YSYEKL. This CDR3 comprises 15 residues. V gave up 0 bases and J gave up 2 bases, with 7 bases separating them. Here the CDR3 DNA reads TGCGCCAGCAGCCAAGAGGAGGGAAACACCGGGGAGCTGTTTTTT. Translation gives CASSQEEGNTGELFF.

The chain joins TRBV19 to TRBJ2-2, with TRBD2 identical over 13 bases. This CDR3 region has 16 residues. Germline V gene lookup returns CDR1 LNHDA and CDR2 SQIVND (reference sequence). Trimming removed 6 bases from V and 3 bases from J; junction bases left unmatched: 4. DNA for the CDR3: TGTGCCAGTAGCTTCGGACTAGCGGGAGACACCGGGGAGCTGTTTTTT. This translates into CASSFGLAGDTGELFF.

The chain joins TRBV6-5 to TRBJ1-6; 7 positions match TRBD1. Losses at the gene ends were 6 bases for V and 7 bases for J; bases not matched to a gene: 3. Germline lookup yields CDR1 MNHEY and CDR2 SVGAGI. The CDR3 spans 13 residues. CDR3 residues: CASRETGNSPLHF. Written as DNA, the CDR3 is TGTGCCAGCAGGGAGACAGGGAATTCACCCCTCCACTTT.

V and J are TRBV6-6 and TRBJ2-3; 9 nucleotides align to TRBD1. Per the germline V gene, CDR1 is MNHNY and CDR2 is SVGAGI (reference sequence). The J segment lost 5 bases and the V segment lost 11 bases, leaving 8 bases of the junction unmatched. This CDR3 is built from 13 residues. The DNA for the CDR3 is TGTGCCGGGGGACAGGGACTCGGAGATACGCAGTATTTT. This codes for CAGGQGLGDTQYF.

The J gene is TRBJ2-3, the V gene TRBV9, with TRBD2 matching 8 bases. V trimming: 4 bases; J trimming: 2 bases; junction bases outside the gene matches: 9. Germline CDR1 and CDR2: SGDLS and YYNGEE. The CDR3 covers 16 residues. Here the CDR3 DNA reads TGTGCCAGCAGCCCTACGGGAGGGCCCCTCACAGATACGCAGTATTTT. It encodes CASSPTGGPLTDTQYF. The full variable domain, rest sourced from reference TRBV9 and TRBJ2-3, is DSGVTQTPKHLITATGQRVTLRCSPRSGDLSVYWYQQSLDQGLQFLIQYYNGEERAKGNILERFSAQQFPDLHSELNLSSLELGDSALYFCASSPTGGPLTDTQYFGPGTRLTVL.

J is TRBJ1-4 and V is TRBV30; D remains ambiguous. The V gene's germline CDR1 is GTSNPN and CDR2 SVGIG (reference sequence). V lost 2 bases, J lost 8 bases, and 18 bases lay in between. The CDR3 covers 15 residues. The CDR3 spells CAWSYGGGEWEKLFF. The CDR3 coding sequence is TGTGCCTGGAGTTATGGCGGCGGGGAGTGGGAAAAACTGTTTTTT.